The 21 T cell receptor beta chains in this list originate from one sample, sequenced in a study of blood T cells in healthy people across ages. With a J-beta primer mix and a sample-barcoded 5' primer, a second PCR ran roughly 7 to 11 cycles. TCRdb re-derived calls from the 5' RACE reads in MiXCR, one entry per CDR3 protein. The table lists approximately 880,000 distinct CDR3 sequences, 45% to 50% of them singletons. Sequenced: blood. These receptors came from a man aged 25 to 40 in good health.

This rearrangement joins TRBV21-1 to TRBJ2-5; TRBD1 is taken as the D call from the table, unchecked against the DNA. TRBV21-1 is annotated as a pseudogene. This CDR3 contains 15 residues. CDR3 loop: CASSKWTGPRETQYF. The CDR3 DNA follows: TGTGCCAGCAGCAAATGGACAGGGCCTAGAGAGACCCAGTACTTC.

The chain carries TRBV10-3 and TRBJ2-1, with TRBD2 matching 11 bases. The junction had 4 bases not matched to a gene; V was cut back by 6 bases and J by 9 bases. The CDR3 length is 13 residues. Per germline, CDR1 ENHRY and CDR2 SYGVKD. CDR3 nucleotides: TGTGCCATCAGGGGGACTAGCGGCGGTGAGCAGTTCTTC. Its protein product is CAIRGTSGGEQFF.

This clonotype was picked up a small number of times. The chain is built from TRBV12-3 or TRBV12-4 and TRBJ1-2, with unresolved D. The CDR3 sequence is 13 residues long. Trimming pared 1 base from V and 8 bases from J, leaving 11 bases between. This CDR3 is CASSLGAGSGYTF. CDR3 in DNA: TGTGCCAGCAGTTTAGGGGCTGGGAGCGGCTACACCTTC.

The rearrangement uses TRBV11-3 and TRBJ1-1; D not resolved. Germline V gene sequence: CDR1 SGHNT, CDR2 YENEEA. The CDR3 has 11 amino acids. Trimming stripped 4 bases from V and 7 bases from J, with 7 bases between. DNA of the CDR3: TGTGCCAGCAGCTCGTCCCGTGAAGCTTTCTTT. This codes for CASSSSREAFF.

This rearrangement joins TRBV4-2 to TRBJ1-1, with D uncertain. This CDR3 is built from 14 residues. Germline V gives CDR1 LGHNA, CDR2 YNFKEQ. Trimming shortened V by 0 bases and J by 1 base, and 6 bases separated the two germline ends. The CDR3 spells CASSQELRNTEAFF. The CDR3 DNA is TGTGCCAGCAGCCAAGAGCTCAGGAACACTGAAGCTTTCTTT.

CDR3 sequence reads: CASSNRGLNPYEQYF. CDR3 DNA sequence: TGTGCCAGCAGTAACAGGGGGCTAAATCCCTACGAGCAGTACTTC. The J gene is TRBJ2-7, the V gene TRBV12-3 or TRBV12-4; 9 nucleotides line up with TRBD1. With V trimmed by 5 bases and J by 2 bases, 7 bases remained unmatched. The length of the CDR3 is 15 residues.

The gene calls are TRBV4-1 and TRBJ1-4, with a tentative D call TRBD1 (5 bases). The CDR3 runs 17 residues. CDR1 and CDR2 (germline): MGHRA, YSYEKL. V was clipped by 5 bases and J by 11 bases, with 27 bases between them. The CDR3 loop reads CASSENRGGISGGKLFF. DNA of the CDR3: TGCGCCAGCAGCGAAAATCGGGGGGGGATCTCGGGCGGCAAACTGTTTTTT.

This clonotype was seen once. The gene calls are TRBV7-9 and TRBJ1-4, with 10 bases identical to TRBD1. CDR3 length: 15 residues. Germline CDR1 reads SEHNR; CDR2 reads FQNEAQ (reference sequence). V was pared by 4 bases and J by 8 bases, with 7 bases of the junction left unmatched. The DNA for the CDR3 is TGTGCCAGCAGCTCGGGACAGGGGTCCATCGAAAAACTGTTTTTT. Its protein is CASSSGQGSIEKLFF. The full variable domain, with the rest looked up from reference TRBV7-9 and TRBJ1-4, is DTGVSQNPRHKITKRGQNVTFRCDPISEHNRLYWYRQTLGQGPEFLTYFQNEAQLEKSRLLSDRFSAERPKGSFSTLEIQRTEQGDSAMYLCASSSGQGSIEKLFFGSGTQLSVL.

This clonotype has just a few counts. CDR3 in amino acids: CASSRRTNGYTF. The CDR3 DNA follows: TGTGCCAGCAGCCGCCGGACAAATGGCTACACCTTC. This rearrangement joins TRBV3-1 to TRBJ1-2; a possible D gene is TRBD1 (5 bases). This CDR3 spans 12 amino acids. Germline CDR1 is LGHDT and CDR2 is YNNKEL (reference sequence). V lost 4 bases, J lost 6 bases, and 9 bases lay in between.

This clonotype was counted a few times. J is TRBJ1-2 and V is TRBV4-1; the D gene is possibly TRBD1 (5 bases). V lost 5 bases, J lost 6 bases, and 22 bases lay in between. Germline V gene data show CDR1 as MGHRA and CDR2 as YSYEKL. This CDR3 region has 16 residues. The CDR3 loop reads CASSFGAGGTPDGYTF. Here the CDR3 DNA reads TGCGCCAGCAGCTTTGGGGCCGGGGGAACGCCCGATGGCTACACCTTC.

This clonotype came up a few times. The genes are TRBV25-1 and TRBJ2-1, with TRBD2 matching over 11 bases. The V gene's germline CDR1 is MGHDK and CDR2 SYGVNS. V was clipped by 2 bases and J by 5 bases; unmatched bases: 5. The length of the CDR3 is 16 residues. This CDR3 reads CASSETSGGRHNEQFF. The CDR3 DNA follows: TGTGCCAGCAGTGAAACTAGCGGGGGCCGACACAATGAGCAGTTCTTC. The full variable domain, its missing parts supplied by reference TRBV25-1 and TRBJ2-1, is EADIYQTPRYLVIGTGKKITLECSQTMGHDKMYWYQQDPGMELHLIHYSYGVNSTEKGDLSSESTVSRIRTEHFPLTLESARPSHTSQYLCASSETSGGRHNEQFFGPGTRLTVL.

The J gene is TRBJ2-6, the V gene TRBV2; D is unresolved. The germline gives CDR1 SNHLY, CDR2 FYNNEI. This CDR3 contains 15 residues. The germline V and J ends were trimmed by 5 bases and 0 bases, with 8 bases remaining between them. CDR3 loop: CASSTDPSGANVLTF. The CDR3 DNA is TGTGCCAGCAGTACCGATCCCTCTGGGGCCAACGTCCTGACTTTC.

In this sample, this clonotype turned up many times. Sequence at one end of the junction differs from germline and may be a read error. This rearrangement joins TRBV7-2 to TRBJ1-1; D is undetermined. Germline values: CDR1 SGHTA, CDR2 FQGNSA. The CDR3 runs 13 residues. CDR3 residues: CASSFRGNTEAFF. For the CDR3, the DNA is TGCGCCAGCAGCTTTCGAGGGAACACTGAAGCTTTCTTT. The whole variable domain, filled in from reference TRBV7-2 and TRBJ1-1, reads GAGVSQSPSNKVTEKGKDVELRCDPISGHTALYWYRQSLGQGLEFLIYFQGNSAPDKSGLPSDRFSAERTGGSVSTLTIQRTQQEDSAVYLCASSFRGNTEAFFGQGTRLTVV.

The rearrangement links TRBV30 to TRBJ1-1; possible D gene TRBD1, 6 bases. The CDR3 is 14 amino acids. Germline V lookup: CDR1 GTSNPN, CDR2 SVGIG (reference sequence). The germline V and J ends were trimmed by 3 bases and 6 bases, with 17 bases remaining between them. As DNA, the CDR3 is TGTGCCTGGAGCCGACAGGTGAGGGGGGCTGAAGCTTTCTTT. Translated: CAWSRQVRGAEAFF.

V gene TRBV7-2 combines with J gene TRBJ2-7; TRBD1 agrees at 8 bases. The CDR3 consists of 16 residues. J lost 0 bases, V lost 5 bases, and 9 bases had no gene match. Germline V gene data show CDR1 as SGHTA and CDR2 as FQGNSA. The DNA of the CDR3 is TGTGCCAGCAGCCCGAGGGACAGGCAGTACTCCTACGAGCAGTACTTC. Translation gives CASSPRDRQYSYEQYF.

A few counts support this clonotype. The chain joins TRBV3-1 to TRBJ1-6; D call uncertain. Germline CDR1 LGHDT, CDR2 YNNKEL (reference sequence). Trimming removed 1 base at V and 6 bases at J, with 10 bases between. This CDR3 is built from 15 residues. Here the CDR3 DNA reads TGTGCCAGCAGCCAAGGAACTAGTGTTAATTCACCCCTCCACTTT. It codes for CASSQGTSVNSPLHF.

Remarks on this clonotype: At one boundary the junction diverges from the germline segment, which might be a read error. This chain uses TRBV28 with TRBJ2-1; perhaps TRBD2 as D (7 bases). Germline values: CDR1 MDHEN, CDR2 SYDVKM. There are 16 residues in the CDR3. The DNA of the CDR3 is TGTGCCAGCAGTCTAGGGGGGGCCCGCTCCTATAATGAGCAGTTCTTC. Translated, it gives CASSLGGARSYNEQFF.

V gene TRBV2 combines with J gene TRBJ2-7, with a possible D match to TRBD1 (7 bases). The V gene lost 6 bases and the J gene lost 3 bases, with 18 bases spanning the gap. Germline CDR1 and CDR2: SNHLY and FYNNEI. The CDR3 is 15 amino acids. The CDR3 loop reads CASRDSRQGGYEQYF. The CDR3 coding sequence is TGTGCCAGCAGGGACTCGAGGCAGGGGGGCTACGAGCAGTACTTC.

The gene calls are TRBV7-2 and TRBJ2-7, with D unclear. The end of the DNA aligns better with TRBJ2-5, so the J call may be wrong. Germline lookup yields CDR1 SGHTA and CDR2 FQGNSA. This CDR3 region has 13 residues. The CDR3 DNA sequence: TGTACCAGCAGCTTAAGCCGACAAGAGACCCAGTACTTC. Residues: CTSSLSRQETQYF.

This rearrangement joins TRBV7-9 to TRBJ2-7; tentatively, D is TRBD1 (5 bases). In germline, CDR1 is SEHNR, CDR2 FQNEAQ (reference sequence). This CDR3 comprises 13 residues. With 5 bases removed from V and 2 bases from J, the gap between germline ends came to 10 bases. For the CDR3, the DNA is TGTGCCAGCAGCCCGACAGTTACCTACGAGCAGTACTTC. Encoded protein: CASSPTVTYEQYF. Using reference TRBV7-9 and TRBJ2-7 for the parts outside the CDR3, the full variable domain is DTGVSQNPRHKITKRGQNVTFRCDPISEHNRLYWYRQTLGQGPEFLTYFQNEAQLEKSRLLSDRFSAERPKGSFSTLEIQRTEQGDSAMYLCASSPTVTYEQYFGPGTRLTVT.

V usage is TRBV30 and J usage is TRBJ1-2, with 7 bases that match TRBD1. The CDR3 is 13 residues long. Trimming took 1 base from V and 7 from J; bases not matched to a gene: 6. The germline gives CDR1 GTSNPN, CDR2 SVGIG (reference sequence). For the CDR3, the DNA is TGTGCCTGGAGTGGACAGGGTTTTTCTGGCTACACCTTC. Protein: CAWSGQGFSGYTF.